These 9 T cell receptor beta chains came from one sample sequenced in a study of T cell clones after liver transplantation. The table came from immunoSEQ multiplex PCR; TCRdb's copy has only in-frame clones and leaves some out. This table holds some 60,000 clones, over 55% found once. The sequenced sample was CD4+ T cells from blood, obtained before liver transplant. These receptors all come from a human donor who received a liver transplant.

This sequence joins TRBV5-4 and TRBJ2-1, with 10 bases matching TRBD2. The germline V gene encodes CDR1 SGHNT and CDR2 YYREEE (reference sequence). The trim removed 0 bases at V and 1 base at J, leaving 4 bases unmatched. The CDR3 length is 17 residues. The CDR3 nucleotides are TGTGCCAGCAGCTTGGGCAGCGGGGGGGCTTCCTACAATGAGCAGTTCTTC. Translating gives CASSLGSGGASYNEQFF.

The rearrangement links TRBV5-1 to TRBJ2-3; 8 nucleotides match TRBD2. CDR3 length equals 15 residues. Germline-derived CDR1 and CDR2 are SGHRS and YFSETQ. Trimming took 1 base from V and 4 from J; bases not matched to a gene: 5. The CDR3 nucleotides are TGCGCCAGCAGCTTGCGGGGGGGGAGGGCAGATACGCAGTATTTT. This sequence encodes CASSLRGGRADTQYF. Full variable domain (rest looked up from reference TRBV5-1 and TRBJ2-3): KAGVTQTPRYLIKTRGQQVTLSCSPISGHRSVSWYQQTPGQGLQFLFEYFSETQRNKGNFPGRFSGRQFSNSRSEMNVSTLELGDSALYLCASSLRGGRADTQYFGPGTRLTVL.

This clone appeared a few times. The chain uses TRBV2 and TRBJ1-5; no clear D gene. The ends were cut back, 7 bases at V and 2 bases at J, with 9 bases in the middle. The CDR3 contains 13 residues. Looked up from germline, CDR1 is SNHLY and CDR2 is FYNNEI. CDR3 protein: CASMRAGNQPQHF. For the CDR3, the DNA is TGTGCCAGCATGAGGGCGGGCAATCAGCCCCAGCATTTT.

The chain uses TRBV15 and TRBJ2-7; possible D gene TRBD1, 5 bases. In germline, CDR1 is LNHNV, CDR2 YYDKDF (reference sequence). This CDR3 spans 15 amino acids. V dropped 0 bases and J dropped 1 base, with 10 bases sitting between them. The CDR3 region is CATSRDLQGSYEQYF. CDR3 DNA sequence: TGTGCCACCAGCAGAGATCTCCAGGGTTCCTACGAGCAGTACTTC.

This chain connects TRBV19 to TRBJ2-7; D is undetermined. This CDR3 has 13 amino acids. In germline, CDR1 is LNHDA, CDR2 SQIVND (reference sequence). Trimming left V 5 bases short and J 4 bases short, with 12 bases between. The CDR3 nucleotides read TGTGCCAGTAGTGTCCCCGGAGAGTACGAGCAGTACTTC. Translating gives CASSVPGEYEQYF.

V usage is TRBV27 and J usage is TRBJ1-6; 10 nucleotides agree with TRBD1. Germline V CDR1 and CDR2: MNHEY, SMNVEV (reference sequence). This CDR3 comprises 16 residues. With 0 bases clipped from V and 7 bases from J, the junction kept 3 bases outside the gene matches. CDR3 sequence (DNA): TGTGCCAGCAGTTTATCGACGACAGGGGGCAATTCACCCCTCCACTTT. It codes for CASSLSTTGGNSPLHF.

This chain connects TRBV6-6 to TRBJ2-7; 8 nucleotides align to TRBD1. Germline trimming cut 10 bases from V and 5 bases from J; bases unmatched to any gene: 7. CDR1 and CDR2 from the germline V gene are MNHNY and SVGAGI (reference sequence). The CDR3 sequence is 12 residues long. Here the CDR3 reads CAIQDRDNEQYF. In DNA, the CDR3 is TGTGCCATCCAGGACAGGGACAACGAGCAGTACTTC.

This clone was counted a single time. The J gene is TRBJ2-2, the V gene TRBV6-5; weak D call: TRBD2 (5 bases). This CDR3 spans 15 amino acids. Germline CDR1 is MNHEY and CDR2 is SVGAGI. Trimming pared 4 bases from V and 3 bases from J, leaving 12 bases between. CDR3 loop: CASSFQPGYTGELFF. The CDR3 region has the DNA TGTGCCAGCAGTTTCCAGCCGGGGTACACCGGGGAGCTGTTTTTT.

V is TRBV25-1 and J is TRBJ2-2; 10 bases are shared with TRBD1. Per the germline V gene, CDR1 is MGHDK and CDR2 is SYGVNS. V shed 6 bases, J shed 6 bases, and the junction held 16 bases outside the gene matches. The CDR3 sequence is 18 residues long. CDR3 amino acids: CASSGTGARSWKAGELFF. The CDR3 DNA is TGTGCCAGCAGCGGGACAGGGGCTCGGTCGTGGAAAGCCGGGGAGCTGTTTTTT.